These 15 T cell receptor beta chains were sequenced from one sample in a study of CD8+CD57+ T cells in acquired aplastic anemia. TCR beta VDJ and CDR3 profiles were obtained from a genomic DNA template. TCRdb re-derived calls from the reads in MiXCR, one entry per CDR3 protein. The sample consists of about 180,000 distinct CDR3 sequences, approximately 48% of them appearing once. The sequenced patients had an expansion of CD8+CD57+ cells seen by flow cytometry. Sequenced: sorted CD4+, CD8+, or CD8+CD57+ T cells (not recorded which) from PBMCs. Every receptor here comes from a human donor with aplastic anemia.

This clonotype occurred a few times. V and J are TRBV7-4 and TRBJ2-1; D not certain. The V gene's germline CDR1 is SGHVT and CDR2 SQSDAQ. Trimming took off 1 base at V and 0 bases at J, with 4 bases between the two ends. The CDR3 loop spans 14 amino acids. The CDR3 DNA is TGTGCCAGCAGCTTAGGCAGCTCCTACAATGAGCAGTTCTTC. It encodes CASSLGSSYNEQFF.

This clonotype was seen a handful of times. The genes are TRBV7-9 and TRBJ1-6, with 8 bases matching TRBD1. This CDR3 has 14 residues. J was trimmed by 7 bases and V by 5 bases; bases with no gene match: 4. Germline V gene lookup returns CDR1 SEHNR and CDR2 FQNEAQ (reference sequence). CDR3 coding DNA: TGTGCCAGCAGCGAACAGGGGGGAAATTCACCCCTCCACTTT. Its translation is CASSEQGGNSPLHF. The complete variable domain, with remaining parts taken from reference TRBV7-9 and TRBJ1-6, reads DTGVSQNPRHKITKRGQNVTFRCDPISEHNRLYWYRQTLGQGPEFLTYFQNEAQLEKSRLLSDRFSAERPKGSFSTLEIQRTEQGDSAMYLCASSEQGGNSPLHFGNGTRLTVT.

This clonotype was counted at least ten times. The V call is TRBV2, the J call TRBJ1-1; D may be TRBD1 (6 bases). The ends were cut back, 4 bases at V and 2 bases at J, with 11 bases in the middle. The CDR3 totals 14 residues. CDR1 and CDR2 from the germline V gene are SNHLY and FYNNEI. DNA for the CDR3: TGTGCCAGCAGTGCCCTGGGGGCAAACACTGAAGCTTTCTTT. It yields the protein CASSALGANTEAFF. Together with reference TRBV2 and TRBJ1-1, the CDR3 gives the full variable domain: EPEVTQTPSHQVTQMGQEVILRCVPISNHLYFYWYRQILGQKVEFLVSFYNNEISEKSEIFDDQFSVERPDGSNFTLKIRSTKLEDSAMYFCASSALGANTEAFFGQGTRLTVV.

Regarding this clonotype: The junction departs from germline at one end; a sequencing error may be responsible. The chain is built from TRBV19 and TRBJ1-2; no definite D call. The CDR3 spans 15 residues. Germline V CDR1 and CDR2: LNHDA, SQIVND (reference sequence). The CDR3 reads CAGSIPETGNYGYTF. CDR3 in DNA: TGTGCCGGTAGTATACCTGAGACGGGGAACTATGGCTACACCTTC.

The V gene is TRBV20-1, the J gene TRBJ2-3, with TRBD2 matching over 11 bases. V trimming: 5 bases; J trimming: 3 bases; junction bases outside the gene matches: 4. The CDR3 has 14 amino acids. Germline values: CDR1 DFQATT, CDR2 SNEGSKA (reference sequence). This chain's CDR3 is CSALSSGGTDTQYF. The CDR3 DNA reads TGCAGTGCTCTCTCTAGCGGGGGGACAGATACGCAGTATTTT.

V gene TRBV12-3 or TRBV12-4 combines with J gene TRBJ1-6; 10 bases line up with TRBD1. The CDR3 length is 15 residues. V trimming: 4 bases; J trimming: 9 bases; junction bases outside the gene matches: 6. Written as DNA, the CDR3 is TGTGCCAGCAGTTCCGGACAGGGGGAGGGTTCACCCCTCCACTTT. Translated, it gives CASSSGQGEGSPLHF.

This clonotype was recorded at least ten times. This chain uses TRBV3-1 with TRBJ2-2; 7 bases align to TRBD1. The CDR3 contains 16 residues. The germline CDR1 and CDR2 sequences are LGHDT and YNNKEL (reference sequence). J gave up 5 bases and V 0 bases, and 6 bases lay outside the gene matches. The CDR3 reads CASSQDTGVATGELFF. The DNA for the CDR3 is TGTGCCAGCAGCCAAGACACAGGGGTAGCGACCGGGGAGCTGTTTTTT.

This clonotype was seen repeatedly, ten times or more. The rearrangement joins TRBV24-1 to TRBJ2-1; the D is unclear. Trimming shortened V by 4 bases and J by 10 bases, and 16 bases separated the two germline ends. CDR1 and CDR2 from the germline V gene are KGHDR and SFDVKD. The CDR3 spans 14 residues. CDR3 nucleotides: TGTGCCACCAGTGAAACGGGTTCCCTAAGGGAGCAGTTCTTC. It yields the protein CATSETGSLREQFF.

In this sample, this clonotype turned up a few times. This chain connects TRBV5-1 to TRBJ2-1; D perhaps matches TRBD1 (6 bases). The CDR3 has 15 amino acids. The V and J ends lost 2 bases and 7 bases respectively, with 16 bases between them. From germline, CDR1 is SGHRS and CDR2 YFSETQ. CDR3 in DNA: TGCGCCAGCAGCTTACTAACTTGGGGGCAGAATGAGCAGTTCTTC. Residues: CASSLLTWGQNEQFF.

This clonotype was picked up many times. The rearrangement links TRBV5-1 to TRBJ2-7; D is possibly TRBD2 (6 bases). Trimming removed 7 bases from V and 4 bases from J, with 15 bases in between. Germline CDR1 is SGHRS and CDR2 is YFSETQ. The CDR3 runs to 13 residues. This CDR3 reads CASAFGTAYEQYF. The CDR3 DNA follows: TGCGCCAGCGCCTTTGGGACTGCTTACGAGCAGTACTTC. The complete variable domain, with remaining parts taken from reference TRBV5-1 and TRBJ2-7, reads KAGVTQTPRYLIKTRGQQVTLSCSPISGHRSVSWYQQTPGQGLQFLFEYFSETQRNKGNFPGRFSGRQFSNSRSEMNVSTLELGDSALYLCASAFGTAYEQYFGPGTRLTVT.

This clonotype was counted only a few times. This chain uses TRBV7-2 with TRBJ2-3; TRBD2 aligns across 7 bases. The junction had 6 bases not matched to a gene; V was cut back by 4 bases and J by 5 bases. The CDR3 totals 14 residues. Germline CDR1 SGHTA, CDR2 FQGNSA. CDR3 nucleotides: TGTGCCAGCAGCTCAAGCGGGGTGGGAGATACGCAGTATTTT. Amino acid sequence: CASSSSGVGDTQYF.

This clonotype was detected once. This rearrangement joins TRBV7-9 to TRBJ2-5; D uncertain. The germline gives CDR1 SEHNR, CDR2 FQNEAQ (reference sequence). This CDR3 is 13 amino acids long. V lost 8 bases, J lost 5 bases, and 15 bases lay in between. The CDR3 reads CASSTPVFETQYF. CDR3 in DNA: TGTGCCAGCTCAACACCAGTGTTTGAGACCCAGTACTTC. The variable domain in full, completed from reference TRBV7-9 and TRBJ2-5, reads DTGVSQNPRHKITKRGQNVTFRCDPISEHNRLYWYRQTLGQGPEFLTYFQNEAQLEKSRLLSDRFSAERPKGSFSTLEIQRTEQGDSAMYLCASSTPVFETQYFGPGTRLLVL.

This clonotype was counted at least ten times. The CDR3 spells CASSGGQSYEQYF. The CDR3 nucleotides are TGTGCCAGCAGCGGGGGACAGTCCTACGAGCAGTACTTC. The chain has TRBV5-8 and TRBJ2-7; TRBD1 matches 7 bases. This CDR3 has 13 residues. The germline CDR1 and CDR2 sequences are SGHTS and YDEGEE. V trimming: 4 bases; J trimming: 1 base; junction bases outside the gene matches: 2.

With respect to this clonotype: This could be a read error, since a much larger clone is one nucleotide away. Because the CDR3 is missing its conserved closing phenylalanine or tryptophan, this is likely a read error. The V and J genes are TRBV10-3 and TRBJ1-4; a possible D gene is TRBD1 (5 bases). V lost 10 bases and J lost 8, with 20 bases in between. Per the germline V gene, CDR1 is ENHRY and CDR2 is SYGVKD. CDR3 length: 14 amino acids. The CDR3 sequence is CASIRGLTYEKLFS. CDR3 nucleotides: TGTGCCAGCATAAGGGGACTGACCTACGAAAAACTGTTTTCT.

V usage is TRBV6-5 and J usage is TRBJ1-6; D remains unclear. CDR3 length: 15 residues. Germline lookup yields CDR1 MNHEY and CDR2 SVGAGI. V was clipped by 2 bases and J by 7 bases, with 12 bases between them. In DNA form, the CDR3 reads TGTGCCAGCAGTTACGTTAGGGTACTGAATTCACCCCTCCACTTT. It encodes CASSYVRVLNSPLHF.